Shown below are 21 T cell receptor beta chains from a single sample sequenced in a study of T-cell reconstitution after alpha-beta-depleted transplantation in children. The TCRbeta library was prepared with unique molecular identifiers. TCRdb reprocessed the PCR reads with MiXCR, giving one entry per CDR3 protein. The table records some 350,000 distinct CDR3 sequences, about 9.3% of them present only once. The starting material was PBMCs from the stem cell graft donor, obtained from the stem cell graft. Receptors were obtained from a human donor who donated a stem cell graft to a child with acute lymphoblastic leukemia.

The chain recombines TRBV3-1 with TRBJ2-1; a possible D gene is TRBD1 (6 bases). V was cut by 2 bases and J by 5 bases, with 19 bases left in between. CDR1 is LGHDT, CDR2 YNNKEL, per germline (reference sequence). The CDR3 has 17 residues. This CDR3 is CASSQQLQGQVDNEQFF. The CDR3 region has the DNA TGTGCCAGCAGCCAACAACTACAGGGACAAGTGGACAATGAGCAGTTCTTC.

This clonotype has more than one count but fewer than ten. The V and J genes are TRBV5-1 and TRBJ2-3; 9 positions match TRBD1. This CDR3 is 14 amino acids long. The V gene end was trimmed by 4 bases and the J gene end by 6 bases; junction bases not matched to a gene: 6. Germline assignment: CDR1 SGHRS and CDR2 YFSETQ. In DNA form, the CDR3 reads TGCGCCAGCAGCCCGACAGGGGGGCAGGATACGCAGTATTTT. Protein sequence: CASSPTGGQDTQYF.

J is TRBJ2-5 and V is TRBV5-5; D gene ambiguous. The V gene lost 0 bases and the J gene lost 1 base, with 7 bases spanning the gap. The CDR3 is 14 residues long. Germline V gene data show CDR1 as SGHKS and CDR2 as YYEKEE (reference sequence). CDR3 sequence (DNA): TGTGCCAGCAGCTTGGGGCAGACCCAAGAGACCCAGTACTTC. It codes for CASSLGQTQETQYF.

This clonotype appeared a few times. The chain carries TRBV7-9 and TRBJ2-1, with 7 bases matching TRBD2. V dropped 3 bases and J dropped 3; count of bases not matched to a gene: 5. The CDR3 sequence is 15 residues long. Looked up from germline, CDR1 is SEHNR and CDR2 is FQNEAQ (reference sequence). CDR3 DNA: TGTGCCAGCAGCTTGTCAGCGGGAATCTACAATGAGCAGTTCTTC. It specifies CASSLSAGIYNEQFF. Full variable domain (missing parts from reference TRBV7-9 and TRBJ2-1): DTGVSQNPRHKITKRGQNVTFRCDPISEHNRLYWYRQTLGQGPEFLTYFQNEAQLEKSRLLSDRFSAERPKGSFSTLEIQRTEQGDSAMYLCASSLSAGIYNEQFFGPGTRLTVL.

This clonotype was counted between two and nine times. V usage is TRBV12-3 or TRBV12-4 and J usage is TRBJ2-1, with 7 nucleotides matching TRBD2. The CDR3 consists of 16 residues. J lost 4 bases, V lost 3 bases, and 9 bases had no gene match. This CDR3 is CASSLEGGRVYNEQFF. CDR3 bases: TGTGCCAGCAGTTTGGAGGGCGGGAGAGTTTACAATGAGCAGTTCTTC.

This clonotype occurred a few times. The V and J genes are TRBV27 and TRBJ2-1; a possible D gene is TRBD1 (5 bases). Trimming took 7 bases from V and 2 from J, leaving 21 bases between them. The CDR3 contains 17 residues. Germline V gene sequence: CDR1 MNHEY, CDR2 SMNVEV (reference sequence). The CDR3 coding sequence is TGTGCCAGCAAGATCGGCAGGGTTGCGAGCGCCTACAATGAGCAGTTCTTC. Translating gives CASKIGRVASAYNEQFF.

This clonotype showed up just a few times. The rearrangement uses TRBV20-1 and TRBJ2-1; TRBD2 matches at 10 bases. The germline V gene encodes CDR1 DFQATT and CDR2 SNEGSKA (reference sequence). The CDR3 is 16 residues long. V shed 1 base and J 5 bases; nucleotides not matched to a gene: 8. DNA for the CDR3: TGCAGTGCTAGAGCGGGACTAGCGCCTGAACACAATGAGCAGTTCTTC. Translating it yields CSARAGLAPEHNEQFF.

This clonotype was seen a handful of times. The chain carries TRBV5-1 and TRBJ2-1; possible D gene TRBD1, 6 bases. Germline assignment: CDR1 SGHRS and CDR2 YFSETQ. The CDR3 consists of 16 residues. The V end lost 0 bases, the J end lost 6 bases, and 16 bases lay between the germline ends. The DNA for the CDR3 is TGCGCCAGCAGCTTGGATTCAGGGGATGTGGCCAATGAGCAGTTCTTC. This translates into CASSLDSGDVANEQFF. Using reference TRBV5-1 and TRBJ2-1 for the parts outside the CDR3, the full variable domain is KAGVTQTPRYLIKTRGQQVTLSCSPISGHRSVSWYQQTPGQGLQFLFEYFSETQRNKGNFPGRFSGRQFSNSRSEMNVSTLELGDSALYLCASSLDSGDVANEQFFGPGTRLTVL.

This clonotype appeared a few times. The rearrangement joins TRBV5-1 to TRBJ2-7, with D uncertain. Germline V gives CDR1 SGHRS, CDR2 YFSETQ. CDR3 size: 16 residues. V was cut by 3 bases and J by 0 bases, with 16 bases left in between. CDR3 in amino acids: CASSWMSAGSSYEQYF. As DNA, the CDR3 is TGCGCCAGCAGCTGGATGTCGGCAGGAAGCTCCTACGAGCAGTACTTC.

This clonotype came up a few times. CDR3 coding DNA: TGCGCCAGCAGCTGGGACTTAGACGGGAGGGCCTACAATGAGCAGTTCTTC. This encodes CASSWDLDGRAYNEQFF. V and J are TRBV5-1 and TRBJ2-1, with 8 bases identical to TRBD2. The CDR3 is 17 residues long. Trimming at V came to 3 bases and at J to 2 bases, leaving 10 bases not matched to a gene. In germline, CDR1 is SGHRS, CDR2 YFSETQ.

This clonotype was observed a handful of times. V and J are TRBV18 and TRBJ2-5; D remains ambiguous. The CDR3 covers 14 residues. V was trimmed by 0 bases and J by 0 bases, leaving 5 bases between them. From germline, CDR1 is KGHSH and CDR2 LQKENI. The CDR3 is CASSPPLNQETQYF. Here the CDR3 DNA reads TGTGCCAGCTCACCACCGCTAAACCAAGAGACCCAGTACTTC.

In this sample, this clonotype turned up many times. The J gene is TRBJ2-5, the V gene TRBV7-2, with 7 bases identical to TRBD2. Germline CDR1 reads SGHTA; CDR2 reads FQGNSA. This CDR3 is 16 amino acids long. V was clipped by 3 bases and J by 2 bases; unmatched bases: 9. The DNA of the CDR3 is TGTGCCAGCAGCTTCGTAACGGGAGGCCCACAAGAGACCCAGTACTTC. Translation gives CASSFVTGGPQETQYF.

This clonotype was picked up many times. The chain employs TRBV12-3 or TRBV12-4 and TRBJ1-4, with TRBD1 identical over 7 bases. The CDR3 length is 13 residues. V shed 3 bases and J 8 bases; nucleotides not matched to a gene: 3. The chain's CDR3 is CASSLLTGEKLFF. CDR3 DNA: TGTGCCAGCAGTTTGTTGACAGGGGAAAAACTGTTTTTT.

In this sample, this clonotype turned up many times. The chain couples TRBV12-3 or TRBV12-4 to TRBJ2-7; D is ambiguous. Trimming cost V 3 bases and J 3 bases, with 3 bases left between them. This CDR3 is 11 amino acids long. The DNA of the CDR3 is TGTGCCAGCAGTTTTAACTACGAGCAGTACTTC. Its translation: CASSFNYEQYF.

This chain joins TRBV3-1 and TRBJ2-7; the D gene is possibly TRBD2 (6 bases). The V end was cut by 1 base, the J end by 2 bases, with 12 bases between. The CDR3 totals 15 residues. From germline, CDR1 is LGHDT and CDR2 YNNKEL (reference sequence). CDR3 sequence reads: CASSQGGVTAYEQYF. CDR3 DNA: TGTGCCAGCAGCCAAGGGGGGGTAACCGCCTACGAGCAGTACTTC.

This chain links TRBV4-1 with TRBJ2-7; D is perhaps TRBD1 or TRBD2 (5 bases each). This CDR3 has 16 residues. V dropped 0 bases and J dropped 1 base, with 13 bases sitting between them. Germline V lookup: CDR1 MGHRA, CDR2 YSYEKL. The CDR3: CASSQEMGRSSYEQYF. The CDR3 DNA reads as TGCGCCAGCAGCCAAGAGATGGGACGTAGTTCCTACGAGCAGTACTTC.

This clonotype was found many times. The genes are TRBV7-3 and TRBJ2-3; maybe TRBD1 (6 bases). V lost 4 bases and J 1 base, leaving 6 bases between the germline ends. From germline, CDR1 is SGHTA and CDR2 FQGTGA. CDR3 length: 13 residues. CDR3 bases: TGTGCCAGCAGCTGGACAGGCACAGATACGCAGTATTTT. Its protein product is CASSWTGTDTQYF.

This clonotype was observed a few times. The V gene is TRBV5-1, the J gene TRBJ1-4; tentatively, D is TRBD1 (5 bases). Per the germline V gene, CDR1 is SGHRS and CDR2 is YFSETQ. The V and J ends lost 0 bases and 4 bases respectively, with 10 bases between them. The CDR3 has 15 amino acids. The DNA for the CDR3 is TGCGCCAGCAGCTTGGTGGCGGGGGTTAATGAAAAACTGTTTTTT. Translating it yields CASSLVAGVNEKLFF.

This clonotype was seen a few times. The V and J genes are TRBV29-1 and TRBJ2-5, with 9 bases aligning to TRBD2. The V gene's germline CDR1 is SQVTM and CDR2 ANQGSEA. This CDR3 comprises 14 residues. Unmatched junction bases numbered 8, after V lost 4 bases and J lost 5 bases. CDR3 region: CSVVAGGPAETQYF. In nucleotides, the CDR3 is TGCAGCGTTGTGGCGGGAGGGCCGGCGGAGACCCAGTACTTC.

The chain combines TRBV20-1 with TRBJ2-1; 13 bases fit TRBD2. In germline, CDR1 is DFQATT, CDR2 SNEGSKA (reference sequence). This CDR3 has 16 amino acids. V was clipped by 4 bases and J by 5 bases; unmatched bases: 8. The CDR3 region is CSATPVLAGGHNEQFF. The CDR3 region has the DNA TGCAGTGCTACGCCGGTACTAGCGGGAGGGCACAATGAGCAGTTCTTC.

This clonotype was seen only a few times. The chain is built from TRBV3-1 and TRBJ2-5; 7 bases are a match to TRBD2. With 2 bases clipped from V and 2 bases from J, the junction kept 5 bases outside the gene matches. Germline CDR1 reads LGHDT; CDR2 reads YNNKEL (reference sequence). This CDR3 is built from 15 residues. CDR3 DNA sequence: TGTGCCAGCAGCCAAATCCTAGCGGATCAAGAGACCCAGTACTTC. It yields the protein CASSQILADQETQYF.